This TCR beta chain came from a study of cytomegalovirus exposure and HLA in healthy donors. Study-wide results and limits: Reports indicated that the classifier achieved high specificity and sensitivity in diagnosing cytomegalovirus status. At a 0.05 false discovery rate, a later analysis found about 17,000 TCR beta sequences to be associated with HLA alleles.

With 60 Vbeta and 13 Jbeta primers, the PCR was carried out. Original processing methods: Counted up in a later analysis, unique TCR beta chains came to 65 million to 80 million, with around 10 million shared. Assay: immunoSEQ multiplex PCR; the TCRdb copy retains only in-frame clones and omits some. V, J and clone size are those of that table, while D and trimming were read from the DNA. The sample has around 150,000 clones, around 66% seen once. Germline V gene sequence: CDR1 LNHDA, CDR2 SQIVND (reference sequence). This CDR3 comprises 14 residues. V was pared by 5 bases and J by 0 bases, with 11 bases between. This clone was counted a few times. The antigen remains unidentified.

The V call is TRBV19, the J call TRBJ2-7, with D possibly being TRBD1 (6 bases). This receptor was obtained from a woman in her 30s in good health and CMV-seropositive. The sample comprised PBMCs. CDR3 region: CASSLRGTSYEQYF. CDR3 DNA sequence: TGTGCCAGTAGTCTCAGGGGAACCTCCTACGAGCAGTACTTC.